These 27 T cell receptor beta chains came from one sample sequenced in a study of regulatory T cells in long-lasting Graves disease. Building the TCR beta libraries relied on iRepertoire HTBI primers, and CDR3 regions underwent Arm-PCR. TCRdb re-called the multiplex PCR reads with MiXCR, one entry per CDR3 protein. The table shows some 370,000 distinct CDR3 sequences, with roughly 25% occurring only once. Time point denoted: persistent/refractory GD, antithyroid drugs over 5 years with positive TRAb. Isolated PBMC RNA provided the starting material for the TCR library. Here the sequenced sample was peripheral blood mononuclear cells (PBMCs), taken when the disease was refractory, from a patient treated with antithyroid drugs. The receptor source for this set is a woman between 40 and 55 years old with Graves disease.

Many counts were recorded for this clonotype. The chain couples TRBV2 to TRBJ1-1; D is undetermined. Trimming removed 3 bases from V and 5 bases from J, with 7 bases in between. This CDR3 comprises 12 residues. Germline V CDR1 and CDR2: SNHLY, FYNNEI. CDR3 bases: TGTGCCAGCAGTGATCCCCGGACTGAAGCTTTCTTT. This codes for CASSDPRTEAFF.

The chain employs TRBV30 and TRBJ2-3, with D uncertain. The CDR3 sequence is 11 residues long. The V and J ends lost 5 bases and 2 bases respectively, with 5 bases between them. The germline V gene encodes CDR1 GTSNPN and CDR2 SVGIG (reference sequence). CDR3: CAWETTDTQYF. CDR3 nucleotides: TGTGCCTGGGAAACCACAGATACGCAGTATTTT. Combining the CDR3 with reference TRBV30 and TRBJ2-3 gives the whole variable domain SQTIHQWPATLVQPVGSPLSLECTVEGTSNPNLYWYRQAAGRGLQLLFYSVGIGQISSEVPQNLSASRPQDRQFILSSKKLLLSDSGFYLCAWETTDTQYFGPGTRLTVL.

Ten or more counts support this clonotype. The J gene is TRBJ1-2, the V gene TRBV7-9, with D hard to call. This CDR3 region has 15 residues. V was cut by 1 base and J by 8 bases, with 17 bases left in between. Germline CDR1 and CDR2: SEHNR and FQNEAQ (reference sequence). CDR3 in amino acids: CASSLVMNRDGGYTF. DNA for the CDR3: TGTGCCAGCAGCTTAGTAATGAATAGGGATGGCGGCTACACCTTC. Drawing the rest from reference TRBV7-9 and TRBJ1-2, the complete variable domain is DTGVSQNPRHKITKRGQNVTFRCDPISEHNRLYWYRQTLGQGPEFLTYFQNEAQLEKSRLLSDRFSAERPKGSFSTLEIQRTEQGDSAMYLCASSLVMNRDGGYTFGSGTRLTVV.

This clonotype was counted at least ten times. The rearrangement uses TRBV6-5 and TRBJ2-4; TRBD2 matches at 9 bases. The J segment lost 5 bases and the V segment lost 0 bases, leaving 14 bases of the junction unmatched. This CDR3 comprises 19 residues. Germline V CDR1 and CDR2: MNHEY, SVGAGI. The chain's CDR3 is CASSYSRASGTLPQNIQYF. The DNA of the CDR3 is TGTGCCAGCAGTTACTCGAGGGCTAGCGGGACGCTCCCCCAAAACATTCAGTACTTC.

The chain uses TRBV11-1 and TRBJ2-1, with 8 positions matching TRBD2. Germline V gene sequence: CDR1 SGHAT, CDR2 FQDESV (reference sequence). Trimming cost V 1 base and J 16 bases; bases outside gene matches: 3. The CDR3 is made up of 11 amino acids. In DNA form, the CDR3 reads TGTGCCAGCAGCTTAGGGGGGACTAGTTTCTTC. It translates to CASSLGGTSFF.

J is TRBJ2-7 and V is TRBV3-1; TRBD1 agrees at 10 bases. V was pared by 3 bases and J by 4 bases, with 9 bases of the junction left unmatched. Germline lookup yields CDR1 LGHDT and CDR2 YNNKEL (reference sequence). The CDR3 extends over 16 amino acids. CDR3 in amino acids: CASSHVLGQGTYEQYF. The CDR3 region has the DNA TGTGCCAGCAGCCACGTGTTGGGACAGGGGACTTACGAGCAGTACTTC.

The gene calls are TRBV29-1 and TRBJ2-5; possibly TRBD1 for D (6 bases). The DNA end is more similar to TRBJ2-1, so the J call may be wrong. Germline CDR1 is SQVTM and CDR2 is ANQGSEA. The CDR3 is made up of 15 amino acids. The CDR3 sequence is CSVGGWGLLGNEQFF. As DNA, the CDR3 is TGCAGCGTTGGTGGTTGGGGGCTACTTGGCAATGAGCAGTTCTTC.

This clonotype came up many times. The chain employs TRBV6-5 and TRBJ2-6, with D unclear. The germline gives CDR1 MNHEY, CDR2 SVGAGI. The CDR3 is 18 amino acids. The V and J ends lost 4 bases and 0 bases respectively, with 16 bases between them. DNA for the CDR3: TGTGCCAGCAGTTTCCAAATTACAGCCAGCTCTGGGGCCAACGTCCTGACTTTC. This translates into CASSFQITASSGANVLTF.

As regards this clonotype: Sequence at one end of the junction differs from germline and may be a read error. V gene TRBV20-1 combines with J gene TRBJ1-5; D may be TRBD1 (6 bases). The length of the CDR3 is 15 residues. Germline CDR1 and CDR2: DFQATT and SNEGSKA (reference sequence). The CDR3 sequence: CSARGGAESNQPQHF. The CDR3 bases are TGCAGTGCCAGAGGGGGGGCCGAGAGCAATCAGCCCCAGCATTTT.

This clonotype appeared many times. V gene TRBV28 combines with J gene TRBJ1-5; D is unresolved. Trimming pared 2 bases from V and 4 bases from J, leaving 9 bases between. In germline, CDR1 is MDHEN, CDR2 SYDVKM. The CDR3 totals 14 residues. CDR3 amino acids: CASSLTQLNQPQHF. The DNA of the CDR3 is TGTGCCAGCAGTTTAACACAGTTAAATCAGCCCCAGCATTTT.

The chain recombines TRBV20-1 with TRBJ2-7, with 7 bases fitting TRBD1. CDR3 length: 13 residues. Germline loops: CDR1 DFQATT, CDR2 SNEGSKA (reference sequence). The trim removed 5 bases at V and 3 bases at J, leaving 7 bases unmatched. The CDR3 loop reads CSALGTAGYEQYF. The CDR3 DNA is TGCAGTGCTCTCGGGACAGCTGGCTACGAGCAGTACTTC.

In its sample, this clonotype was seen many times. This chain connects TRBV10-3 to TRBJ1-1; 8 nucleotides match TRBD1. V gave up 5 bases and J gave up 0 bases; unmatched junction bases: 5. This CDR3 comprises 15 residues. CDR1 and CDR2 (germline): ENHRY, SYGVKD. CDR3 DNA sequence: TGTGCCATCAGTAACTTACAGGGGGTGAACACTGAAGCTTTCTTT. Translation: CAISNLQGVNTEAFF.

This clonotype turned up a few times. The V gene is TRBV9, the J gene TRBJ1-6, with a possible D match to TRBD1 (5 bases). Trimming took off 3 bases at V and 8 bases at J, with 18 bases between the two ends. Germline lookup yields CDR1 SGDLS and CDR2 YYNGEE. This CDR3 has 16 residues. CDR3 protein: CASSAYFRVGDSPLHF. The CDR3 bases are TGTGCCAGCAGCGCCTATTTCAGAGTGGGGGATTCACCCCTCCACTTT.

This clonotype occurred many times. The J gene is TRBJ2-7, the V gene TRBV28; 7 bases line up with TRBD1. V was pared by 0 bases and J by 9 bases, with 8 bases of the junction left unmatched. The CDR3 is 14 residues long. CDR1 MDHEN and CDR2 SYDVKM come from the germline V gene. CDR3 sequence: CASSLWAKGGGQYF. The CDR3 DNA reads TGTGCCAGCAGTTTATGGGCTAAAGGGGGCGGGCAGTACTTC.

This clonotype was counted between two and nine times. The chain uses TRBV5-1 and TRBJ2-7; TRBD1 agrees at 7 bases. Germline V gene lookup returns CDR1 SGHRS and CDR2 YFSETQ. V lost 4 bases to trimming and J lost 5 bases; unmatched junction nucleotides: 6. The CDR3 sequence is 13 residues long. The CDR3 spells CASSRDRADEQYF. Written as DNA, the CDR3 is TGCGCCAGCAGCCGTGACAGGGCCGACGAGCAGTACTTC. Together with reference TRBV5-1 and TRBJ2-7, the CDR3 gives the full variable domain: KAGVTQTPRYLIKTRGQQVTLSCSPISGHRSVSWYQQTPGQGLQFLFEYFSETQRNKGNFPGRFSGRQFSNSRSEMNVSTLELGDSALYLCASSRDRADEQYFGPGTRLTVT.

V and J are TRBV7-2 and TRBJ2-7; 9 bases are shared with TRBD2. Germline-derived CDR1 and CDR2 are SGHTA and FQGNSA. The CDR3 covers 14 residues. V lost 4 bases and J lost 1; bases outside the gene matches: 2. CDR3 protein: CASSYLAGSYEQYF. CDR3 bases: TGTGCCAGCAGCTATCTAGCGGGGTCCTACGAGCAGTACTTC.

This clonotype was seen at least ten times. CDR3 sequence reads: CSVGAVYEQYF. In DNA form, the CDR3 reads TGCAGCGTTGGGGCAGTCTACGAGCAGTACTTC. The chain carries TRBV29-1 and TRBJ2-7; D gene ambiguous. CDR1 and CDR2 from the germline V gene are SQVTM and ANQGSEA. The CDR3 runs to 11 residues. Trimming took off 4 bases at V and 3 bases at J, with 7 bases between the two ends.

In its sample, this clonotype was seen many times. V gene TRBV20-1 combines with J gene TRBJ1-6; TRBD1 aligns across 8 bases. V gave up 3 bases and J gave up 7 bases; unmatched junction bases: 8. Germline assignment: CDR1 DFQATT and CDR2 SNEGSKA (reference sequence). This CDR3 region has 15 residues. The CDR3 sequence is CSASSGGAGNSPLHF. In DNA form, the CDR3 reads TGCAGTGCTAGTTCAGGGGGCGCGGGGAATTCACCCCTCCACTTT.

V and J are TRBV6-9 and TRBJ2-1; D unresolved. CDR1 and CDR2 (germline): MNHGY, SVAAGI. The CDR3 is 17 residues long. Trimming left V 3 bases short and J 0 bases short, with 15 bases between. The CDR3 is CASSYTHSSYSYNEQFF. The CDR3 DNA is TGTGCCAGCAGTTACACCCACTCGTCCTACTCCTACAATGAGCAGTTCTTC.

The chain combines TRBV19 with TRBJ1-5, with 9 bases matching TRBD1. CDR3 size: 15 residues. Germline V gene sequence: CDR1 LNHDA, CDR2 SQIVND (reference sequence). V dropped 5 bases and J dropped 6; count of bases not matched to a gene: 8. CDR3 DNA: TGTGCCAGTAGTGTTTGGGACAGGGCAGGTCAGCCCCAGCATTTT. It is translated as CASSVWDRAGQPQHF.

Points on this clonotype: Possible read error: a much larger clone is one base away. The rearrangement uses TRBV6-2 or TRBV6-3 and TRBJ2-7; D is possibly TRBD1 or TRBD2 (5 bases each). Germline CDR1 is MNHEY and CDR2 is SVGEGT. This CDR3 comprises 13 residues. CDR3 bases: TGTGCCAGCAGTCGACAGACAGACTACGGGCAGTACTTC. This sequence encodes CASSRQTDYGQYF.

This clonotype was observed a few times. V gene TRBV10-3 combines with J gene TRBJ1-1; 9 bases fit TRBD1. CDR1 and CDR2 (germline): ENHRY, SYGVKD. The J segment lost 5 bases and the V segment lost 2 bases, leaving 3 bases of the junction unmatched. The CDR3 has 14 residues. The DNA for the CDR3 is TGTGCCATCAGTGAGGACAGGGGGTTGACTGAAGCTTTCTTT. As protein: CAISEDRGLTEAFF.

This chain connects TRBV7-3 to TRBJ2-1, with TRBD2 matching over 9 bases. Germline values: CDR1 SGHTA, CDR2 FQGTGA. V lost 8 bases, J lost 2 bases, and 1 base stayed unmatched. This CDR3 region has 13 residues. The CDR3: CASGLATYNEQFF. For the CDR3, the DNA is TGTGCCAGCGGACTAGCGACCTACAATGAGCAGTTCTTC.

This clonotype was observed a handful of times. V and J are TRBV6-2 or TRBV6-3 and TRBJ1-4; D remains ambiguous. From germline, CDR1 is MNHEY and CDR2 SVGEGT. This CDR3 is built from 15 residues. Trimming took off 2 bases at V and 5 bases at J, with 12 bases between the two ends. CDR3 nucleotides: TGTGCCAGCAGTTACAGACGGCTTAACAATGAAAAACTGTTTTTT. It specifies CASSYRRLNNEKLFF.

The CDR3 loop reads CASSVGTGDQPQHF. In DNA, the CDR3 is TGCGCCAGCAGCGTCGGGACAGGGGATCAGCCCCAGCATTTT. The chain recombines TRBV5-1 with TRBJ1-5; 10 bases match TRBD1. The CDR3 totals 14 residues. Germline trimming cut 4 bases from V and 5 bases from J; bases unmatched to any gene: 3. The germline gives CDR1 SGHRS, CDR2 YFSETQ.

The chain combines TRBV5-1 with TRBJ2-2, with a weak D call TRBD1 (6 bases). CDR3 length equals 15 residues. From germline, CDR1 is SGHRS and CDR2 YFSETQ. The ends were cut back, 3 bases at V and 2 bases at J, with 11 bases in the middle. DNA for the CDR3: TGCGCCAGCAGCTCCCGGACAGATAACACCGGGGAGCTGTTTTTT. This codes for CASSSRTDNTGELFF.

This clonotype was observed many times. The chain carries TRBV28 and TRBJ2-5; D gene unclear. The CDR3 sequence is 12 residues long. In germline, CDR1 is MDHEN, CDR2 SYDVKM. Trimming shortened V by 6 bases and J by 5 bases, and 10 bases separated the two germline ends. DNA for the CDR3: TGTGCCAGCAGGGTCCTGGGGGAGACCCAGTACTTC. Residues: CASRVLGETQYF.